This TCR beta chain emerged from a study of tumor-infiltrating lymphocytes in primary liver carcinoma (dated by TCRdb to about 2017). Study-wide context: Between late 2015 and March 2016, about five patients in China with histopathologically diagnosed primary liver carcinoma had surgical resection. Each sample produced about 3.5 to 7.13 million productive TCRbeta reads, and read depth showed no significant difference between tissue types. Reproducibility between technical replicate repertoires was high, with correlation coefficients above 0.95 and mean shared-clone rates about 0.9. Of the five patients, three men and two women aged 30 to 69 years, four had hepatocellular carcinoma and one had combined HCC and intrahepatic cholangiocarcinoma. The five patients had tumors of stage T1-T3 N0M0, with maximum diameters ranging from 4.2 to 10 cm. TCRbeta repertoire sequencing covered 35 specimens from 5 patients: roughly 25 tumor regions, 5 adjacent noncancerous liver tissues and 5 peripheral blood samples. The study combined TCRbeta repertoire sequencing, expression microarrays and whole-exome sequencing across five regions of each liver tumor, with adjacent normal tissue and blood.

Starting from roughly 540 ng total RNA, TCRbeta-specific cDNA was produced by reverse transcription with a constant-region primer and ProtoScript II reverse transcriptase. Construction of the TCRbeta libraries relied on three nested rounds of multiplex PCR, following a slightly modified ARM-PCR procedure. Each of the first two PCR rounds ran for approximately 10 cycles using multiplex TRBV1-TRBV30 forward primers together with a Cbeta reverse primer. Sample barcodes and Illumina adapters were added in a final 25-cycle PCR with Deep VentR polymerase. Amplicons of 200-500 bp were gel-purified with a QIAquick gel extraction kit before sequencing. The TCRbeta amplicons were sequenced with 250-bp paired-end reads on an Illumina HiSeq 2500. From the authors' description of their analysis: Reads were quality-trimmed with Trimmomatic v0.33, and paired reads were merged with FLASH v1.2.11 to recover full CDR3 sequences. V, D and J germline segments were assigned to the rearranged TCRbeta sequences using MiGEC v1.2.1b. Clonotype statistics and Shannon-Wiener diversity indices were calculated with VDJtools v1.0.0. Except for diversity analysis, only the 250 most abundant clonotypes of each sample were used in subsequent analyses to reduce sampling bias. TCRdb reworked the public reads: Q25 trimming with fastp, MiXCR clone assembly, productive beta chains retained. Rows are unified per CDR3 protein, each entry keeping the most common DNA and genes. TCRdb's processing, not the authors' own work, is the source of the V and J calls. For this sample the table gives fewer than 350,000 distinct CDR3 sequences, of which less than 70% were detected only once. The top ten clones comprise about 6.3% of the sample.

The study at large found these results: Only 4 to 6 patients were included in the study, and the authors note that the findings should be validated in a larger study. Consistent with antigen-driven expansion, pairs of tumor regions showed higher repertoire overlap (mean around 36%) than either tumor-adjacent pairs (about 17%) or tumor-blood pairs (roughly 14%). A significantly larger repertoire fraction was made up by the top 250 clones in tumors than in blood (p = 0.039). Bulk unsorted samples precluded comparing CD4+ and CD8+ T cell repertoires. Because sequencing covered only the TCR beta chain and unpaired alpha chains were not captured, true repertoire diversity is likely underestimated.

This clonotype has ten or more counts. Its specific antigen is unknown. It has no much larger one-base neighbor in the sample; base qualities were not kept. The junction carries 21 bases between V and J, which are trimmed by 5 bases and 4 bases respectively. CDR1 and CDR2 were assigned from the germline V gene as MNHEY and SVGAGI. Measured from the cysteine to the phenylalanine, the CDR3 is 17 residues long. Only the CDR3 portion is preserved as DNA: 51 bases, with reading frame beginning at the first base. Blood RNA was extracted from unsorted whole blood using TRIzol reagent, and germline DNA was obtained with the DNeasy Blood & Tissue kit. At the time of sampling, the patients were treatment-naive and had chronic HBV infection. Before surgery, roughly 3.7 milliliters of peripheral blood were collected into K2EDTA tubes.

The receptor comes from a man between 35 and 55 years old with primary liver carcinoma and hepatitis B virus infection. Specimen: peripheral blood. The chain uses TRBV6-5 and TRBJ2-1; the D segment could be TRBD2, given 5 matching bases. The bases read TGTGCCAGCAGTCAACCCTCCATCGGGAAACTTTACAATGAGCAGTTCTTC. The resulting protein is CASSQPSIGKLYNEQFF.